Following are 10 T cell receptor beta chains from one sample sequenced in a study of T cell clones after liver transplantation. The table came from immunoSEQ multiplex PCR; TCRdb's copy has only in-frame clones and leaves some out. The repertoire has tens of thousands of clones, under 85% of them found once; the top ten carry around 9.7%. Sequences were derived from CD4+ T cells from blood, sampled at the 22-month timepoint. These receptor sequences come from a human patient who received a liver transplant. Part of the T cells may come from the graft donor.

The rearrangement joins TRBV7-9 to TRBJ1-5; possibly TRBD1 for D (5 bases). The germline V and J ends were trimmed by 4 bases and 3 bases, with 7 bases remaining between them. In germline, CDR1 is SEHNR, CDR2 FQNEAQ (reference sequence). There are 13 residues in the CDR3. The CDR3 DNA follows: TGTGCCAGCAGCTCCGGGGCCAATCAGCCCCAGCATTTT. Translated, it gives CASSSGANQPQHF. Complete variable domain (other parts from reference TRBV7-9 and TRBJ1-5): DTGVSQNPRHKITKRGQNVTFRCDPISEHNRLYWYRQTLGQGPEFLTYFQNEAQLEKSRLLSDRFSAERPKGSFSTLEIQRTEQGDSAMYLCASSSGANQPQHFGDGTRLSIL.

This clone is a singleton in its sample. V usage is TRBV7-2 and J usage is TRBJ2-7, with 7 bases fitting TRBD1. Germline V CDR1 and CDR2: SGHTA, FQGNSA. CDR3 length: 16 amino acids. Germline trimming cut 5 bases from V and 0 bases from J; bases unmatched to any gene: 10. The CDR3 is CASSLSRDRSSYEQYF. For the CDR3, the DNA is TGTGCCAGCAGCCTAAGCCGGGACAGAAGCTCCTACGAGCAGTACTTC.

CDR3 in amino acids: CASSLVHEQFF. CDR3 sequence (DNA): TGTGCCAGCAGCTTGGTCCATGAGCAGTTCTTC. The J gene is TRBJ2-1, the V gene TRBV7-2; D is ambiguous. The CDR3 spans 11 residues. The V gene's germline CDR1 is SGHTA and CDR2 FQGNSA. Trimming cost V 3 bases and J 8 bases, with 5 bases left between them.

This clone occurred a few times. The CDR3 is CASRPRLGTSTDTQYF. In nucleotides, the CDR3 is TGTGCCAGCAGGCCAAGGCTGGGGACTAGCACAGATACGCAGTATTTT. The rearrangement uses TRBV25-1 and TRBJ2-3, with D perhaps TRBD2 (6 bases). CDR1 and CDR2 from the germline V gene are MGHDK and SYGVNS. Trimming left V 6 bases short and J 0 bases short, with 16 bases between. The length of the CDR3 is 16 residues.

J is TRBJ1-1 and V is TRBV19, with D hard to call. The CDR3 length is 15 residues. The germline V gene has CDR1 LNHDA and CDR2 SQIVND (reference sequence). V lost 5 bases and J lost 3, with 16 bases in between. CDR3 region: CASSWEPYGDTEAFF. The CDR3 DNA reads TGTGCCAGTAGTTGGGAGCCGTACGGGGACACTGAAGCTTTCTTT.

The rearrangement joins TRBV27 to TRBJ1-2, with a weak D call TRBD1 (6 bases). Germline CDR1 and CDR2: MNHEY and SMNVEV (reference sequence). V dropped 5 bases and J dropped 6 bases, with 13 bases sitting between them. The CDR3 loop spans 13 amino acids. The CDR3 here is CASSRGPGDGYTF. For the CDR3, the DNA is TGTGCCAGCAGTCGTGGACCAGGGGATGGCTACACCTTC.

This clone was counted only a few times. This rearrangement joins TRBV10-2 to TRBJ2-2; TRBD2 matches at 11 bases. Germline CDR1 and CDR2: WSHSY and SAAADI. The CDR3 runs 14 residues. V lost 9 bases and J lost 3; bases outside the gene matches: 3. CDR3 in amino acids: CARGTSGDTGELFF. The CDR3 coding sequence is TGCGCCAGAGGGACTAGCGGCGACACCGGGGAGCTGTTTTTT.

The chain employs TRBV28 and TRBJ2-3; 7 positions match TRBD1. The ends lost 6 bases at V and 3 bases at J; junction bases unmatched: 6. Germline assignment: CDR1 MDHEN and CDR2 SYDVKM. The CDR3 covers 14 residues. The DNA for the CDR3 is TGTGCCAGCAGGGACTCCAGGGGGACAGATACGCAGTATTTT. This encodes CASRDSRGTDTQYF.

The chain links TRBV6-5 to TRBJ2-1; 7 bases match TRBD2. The CDR3 runs to 15 residues. Germline loops: CDR1 MNHEY, CDR2 SVGAGI. The V and J ends lost 6 bases and 12 bases, in that order; junction bases with no gene match: 17. In DNA form, the CDR3 reads TGTGCCAGCAGCCCCCAGGCGGGAGTCCTAGTATTGCAGTTCTTC. This encodes CASSPQAGVLVLQFF.

This clone was seen a handful of times. The chain has TRBV6-5 and TRBJ2-1, with 11 bases lining up with TRBD1. After removal of 10 bases from V and 10 bases from J, the junction contained 9 bases not matched to a gene. The V gene's germline CDR1 is MNHEY and CDR2 SVGAGI. The CDR3 length is 13 residues. The CDR3 protein is CATWDRGTGEQFF. The CDR3 region has the DNA TGTGCCACCTGGGACAGGGGGACGGGGGAGCAGTTCTTC.